This TCR beta chain was sequenced for a study of shared clonotypes between healthy human individuals. Study as a whole: Per-donor plates numbered three CD4 naive, three CD4 memory, two CD8 naive and one CD8 memory. Study findings and constraints: Sequencing depth was expected to influence donor clonotype sharing.

Profiling relied on immunoSEQ multiplex PCR, and the TCRdb table lists in-frame clones only, not all of them. The sample includes 2 million to 2.5 million clones, approximately 93% seen only once; the top ten take roughly 0.39%. In germline, CDR1 is SGHKS, CDR2 YYEKEE (reference sequence). This CDR3 contains 15 residues. V lost 0 bases and J lost 7, with 13 bases in between. This clone was observed a single time. Antigen unknown. Caucasian adults residing in Nashville, Tennessee made up all the donors. CD4+ cells yielded CD45RA+ naive and CD45RA-negative memory subsets. This receptor was obtained from a man aged 18 to 35 in good health. Some clones in this sample may be carry-over from other donors' samples. This chain joins TRBV5-5 and TRBJ2-2; tentatively, D is TRBD2 (6 bases). Sequencing was carried out using naive CD4+ T cells from PBMCs. Subset in this sample: CD45RA+ positively selected. The CDR3 nucleotides read TGTGCCAGCAGCTTGGGTACTAGCCTCGGCGGGGAGCTGTTTTTT. It translates to CASSLGTSLGGELFF.